This TCR beta chain was profiled in a study of blood T cells in healthy people across ages (dated by TCRdb to the mid-2010s). About the study as a whole: In model experiments, template switching captured about one uniquely barcoded TCR beta cDNA molecule for every two T cells. Donors of different ages were randomly distributed across sequencing lanes to avoid experimental bias. Using the same blood draw, the study looked at two additional independent replicas of 1 million unique cDNA reads for two donors, one aged 18 to 30 and the other aged 80 or older. The donors were split into four age groups: young (average roughly 15 years), middle-aged (about 40), aged (roughly 65) and long-lived (approximately 80). Using deep sequencing normalized with unique cDNA molecular identifiers, the study measured how TCR beta repertoire diversity changes with age. The full study reports these points: The CMV infection status of donors was not known, potentially confounding age-related changes in expanded clonotypes. Estimates of total diversity based on one million sequenced T cells were considered lower bounds and underestimates. The percentage of naive T cells measured by flow cytometry correlated strongly with observed TCR beta diversity. As age increased, observed TCR beta diversity per million T cells dropped in a roughly linear way, and a significant reduction was already evident by age 40. Since profiling was done on bulk unsorted PBMCs, naive and antigen-experienced compartments could not be conclusively compared. Compared with the aged group, the long-lived group had more naive CD4+ T cells, fewer expanded clones and increased TCR diversity, suggesting age selection.

As regards this clonotype: Its antigen target is currently unknown. One base away there is no much larger clone; base qualities are not given.

The library was obtained by 5' RACE. Sequencing was performed on an Illumina HiSeq 2500. A second PCR of roughly 7 to 11 cycles was performed with a sample-barcoded 5' primer and a J-beta primer mix. A template-switch 5' adaptor carrying 12 random nucleotides introduced a unique molecular identifier onto each TCR beta cDNA molecule. Each sample yielded at least 2.5 million CDR3-containing paired-end reads. All of the RNA was converted into first-strand cDNA using the Mint cDNA synthesis kit, with a TRBC-specific oligonucleotide serving as the primer. Following uracil-DNA glycosylase treatment, a first 18-cycle PCR with universal primers M1SS and BC2_uni_R was performed on all cDNA. In the paper's pipeline: Each sample was normalized by randomly selecting 1 million high-quality reads, each carrying a distinct molecular identifier. Reads with shared molecular identifiers were discarded instead of being binned into consensus sequences. CDR3 identification, clonotype clustering and error correction used MiTCR with a Q25 quality threshold and the strictest error-elimination algorithm. A nonparametric unseen species model using Euler transformation provided a lower-bound estimate of total TCR beta diversity. TCRdb applied fastp at Q25 and MiXCR to the public reads, then kept only in-frame beta chains. Every distinct CDR3 protein forms one entry, paired with its most common genes and DNA. These V and J calls originate from TCRdb's pipeline instead of the authors' own analysis. The table for this sample lists 1.5 million to 1.9 million distinct CDR3 sequences; 35% to 45% of them were counted only once. The ten largest clones capture 4% of the sample.

Systemically healthy Caucasian individuals from Russia, 35 to 50 in total and aged about 6 to 100 years, were included as donors. Around 10 milliliters of peripheral blood were collected from each donor into EDTA-treated Vacutainer tubes. Ficoll-Paque density-gradient centrifugation was used to isolate PBMCs, with at least 6 million per sample. Total RNA, at least 6 micrograms per sample, was extracted from PBMCs with Trizol reagent. For every donor, flow cytometry on a PBMC aliquot measured the percentage of naive CD45RAhigh/CD27high T cells. The germline V gene provides CDR1 MNHEY and CDR2 SVGAGI. From the cysteine up to the phenylalanine, the CDR3 has a length of 17 residues. Just the 51-base CDR3 DNA is kept, in frame starting at base 1.

The sequence joins TRBV6-5 to TRBJ2-1; the central 10 bases match TRBD1. The J call is uncertain, as TRBJ2-7 better fits the DNA end. Sequencing was carried out using blood. The receptor comes from a woman aged 18-35 years in good health. The CDR3: CASSYPRTTGGGYEQYF. The nucleotide sequence is TGTGCCAGCAGTTACCCTAGAACGACAGGGGGCGGCTACGAGCAGTACTTC.